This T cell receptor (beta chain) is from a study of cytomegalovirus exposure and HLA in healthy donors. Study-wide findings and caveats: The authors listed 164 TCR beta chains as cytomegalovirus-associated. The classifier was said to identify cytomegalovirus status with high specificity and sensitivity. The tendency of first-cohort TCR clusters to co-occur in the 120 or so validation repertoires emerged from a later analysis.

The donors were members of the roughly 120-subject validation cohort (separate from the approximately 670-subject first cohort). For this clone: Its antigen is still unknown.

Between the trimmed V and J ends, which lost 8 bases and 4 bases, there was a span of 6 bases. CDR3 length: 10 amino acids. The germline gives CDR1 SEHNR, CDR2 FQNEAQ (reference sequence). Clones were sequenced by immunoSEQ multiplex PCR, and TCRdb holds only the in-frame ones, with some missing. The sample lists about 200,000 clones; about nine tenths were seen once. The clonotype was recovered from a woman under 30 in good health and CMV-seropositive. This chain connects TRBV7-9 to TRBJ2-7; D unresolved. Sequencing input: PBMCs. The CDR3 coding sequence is TGTGCCAGCGGTAGTTACGAGCAGTACTTC. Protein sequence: CASGSYEQYF.